The 23 T cell receptor beta chains given below trace back to one sample, sequenced in a study of blood T cells in healthy people across ages. A second PCR, run for about 6 to 12 cycles, used a sample-barcoded 5' primer plus a J-beta primer mix. TCRdb analysed the 5' RACE reads with MiXCR anew, one entry per CDR3 protein. The sample records over 700,000 distinct CDR3 sequences, roughly 25% being singletons. The sample was also linked to a second study, of T cells of mothers and their children.

The sequenced sample was blood. The receptors derive from a boy younger than 18 in good health.

This clonotype appeared once. The chain couples TRBV14 to TRBJ2-7; D might be TRBD1 or TRBD2, each matching 7 bases. Looked up from germline, CDR1 is SGHDN and CDR2 is FVKESK. The V gene lost 3 bases and the J gene lost 3 bases, with 24 bases spanning the gap. The CDR3 covers 18 residues. The CDR3 nucleotides are TGTGCCAGCAGCCATTCCCTGGGAGGGGGCAACCCTATCTACGAGCAGTACTTC. It encodes CASSHSLGGGNPIYEQYF.

This clonotype was detected a few times. This sequence joins TRBV24-1 and TRBJ2-1; the D gene is possibly TRBD2 (6 bases). The CDR3 contains 16 residues. The V gene lost 4 bases and the J gene lost 4 bases, with 16 bases spanning the gap. Germline V CDR1 and CDR2: KGHDR, SFDVKD. The CDR3 DNA reads as TGTGCCACCAGTGACACGCGGGACGCGCCTTACAATGAGCAGTTCTTC. Translation: CATSDTRDAPYNEQFF.

This clonotype was found a few times. The chain joins TRBV7-9 to TRBJ1-4; tentatively, D is TRBD1 (5 bases). The germline V gene encodes CDR1 SEHNR and CDR2 FQNEAQ (reference sequence). Trimming took 4 bases from V and 0 from J, leaving 18 bases between them. The CDR3 contains 18 residues. The CDR3 reads CASSSFRERFATNEKLFF. The CDR3 DNA is TGTGCCAGCAGCTCCTTCAGGGAGCGGTTTGCAACTAATGAAAAACTGTTTTTT. Complete variable domain (other parts from reference TRBV7-9 and TRBJ1-4): DTGVSQNPRHKITKRGQNVTFRCDPISEHNRLYWYRQTLGQGPEFLTYFQNEAQLEKSRLLSDRFSAERPKGSFSTLEIQRTEQGDSAMYLCASSSFRERFATNEKLFFGSGTQLSVL.

The V and J genes are TRBV7-2 and TRBJ2-1; 7 bases align to TRBD2. This CDR3 is built from 18 residues. V lost 1 base to trimming and J lost 5 bases; unmatched junction nucleotides: 14. The germline V gene has CDR1 SGHTA and CDR2 FQGNSA. CDR3: CASSLESIAAGYNNEQFF. CDR3 sequence (DNA): TGTGCCAGCAGCTTAGAGTCGATAGCAGCGGGGTATAACAATGAGCAGTTCTTC.

CDR3 residues: CASSGSWVAGGRDTQYF. The CDR3 DNA sequence: TGTGCCAGCAGCGGGAGTTGGGTAGCGGGGGGCAGAGATACGCAGTATTTT. The chain has TRBV7-8 and TRBJ2-3; TRBD2 matches 10 bases. With 5 bases clipped from V and 5 bases from J, the junction kept 13 bases outside the gene matches. Germline V gene lookup returns CDR1 SGHVS and CDR2 FQNEAQ. This CDR3 comprises 17 residues.

This clonotype was seen more than once but under ten times. The chain employs TRBV28 and TRBJ1-4, with a weak D call TRBD1 (5 bases). CDR3 size: 14 residues. Germline CDR1 reads MDHEN; CDR2 reads SYDVKM. V was clipped by 5 bases and J by 6 bases, with 13 bases between them. CDR3 sequence: CASSPPGDHEKLFF. The CDR3, as DNA: TGTGCCAGCAGTCCCCCCGGGGACCATGAAAAACTGTTTTTT.

J is TRBJ2-5 and V is TRBV29-1; 9 bases are a match to TRBD2. Germline V gene sequence: CDR1 SQVTM, CDR2 ANQGSEA. The CDR3 sequence is 15 residues long. With V trimmed by 7 bases and J by 4 bases, 13 bases remained unmatched. DNA of the CDR3: TGCAGCGCCCGACTAGCGGCAGAGAACGGAGAGACCCAGTACTTC. Its translation: CSARLAAENGETQYF.

This clonotype was observed a few times. The rearrangement uses TRBV3-1 and TRBJ1-5; D gene uncertain. The CDR3 runs to 17 residues. V gave up 2 bases and J gave up 0 bases, with 14 bases separating them. The germline V gene encodes CDR1 LGHDT and CDR2 YNNKEL (reference sequence). CDR3 amino acids: CASSQTPTTNSNQPQHF. The DNA of the CDR3 is TGTGCCAGCAGCCAAACCCCAACAACTAATAGCAATCAGCCCCAGCATTTT.

This sequence joins TRBV7-2 and TRBJ2-1; maybe TRBD2 (6 bases). CDR1 is SGHTA and CDR2 is FQGNSA in the germline V gene. V dropped 4 bases and J dropped 4 bases, with 17 bases sitting between them. There are 16 residues in the CDR3. As DNA, the CDR3 is TGTGCCAGCAGCTCCAAGGGGTACGGGGGTTACAATGAGCAGTTCTTC. Protein sequence: CASSSKGYGGYNEQFF.

This sequence joins TRBV19 and TRBJ1-2; 9 positions match TRBD1. The CDR3 consists of 15 residues. The junction had 3 bases not matched to a gene; V was cut back by 2 bases and J by 2 bases. Germline CDR1 reads LNHDA; CDR2 reads SQIVND (reference sequence). CDR3 DNA sequence: TGTGCCAGTAGTATAATGGGGACAGGGAACTATGGCTACACCTTC. Its protein is CASSIMGTGNYGYTF.

V is TRBV12-3 or TRBV12-4 and J is TRBJ2-5; D may be TRBD1 or TRBD2 (5 bases each). CDR3 length: 15 residues. V was trimmed by 3 bases and J by 2 bases, leaving 13 bases between them. CDR3 DNA: TGTGCCAGCAGTTTGACCGGGGCTTCTCAAGAGACCCAGTACTTC. It yields the protein CASSLTGASQETQYF.

Only a few counts were recorded for this clonotype. The chain links TRBV9 to TRBJ2-4; 9 positions match TRBD1. The J segment lost 5 bases and the V segment lost 2 bases, leaving 2 bases of the junction unmatched. From germline, CDR1 is SGDLS and CDR2 YYNGEE. The CDR3 is made up of 14 amino acids. CDR3 DNA sequence: TGTGCCAGCAGCGTTGGACAGGGGCAAAACATTCAGTACTTC. It codes for CASSVGQGQNIQYF.

The chain has TRBV7-8 and TRBJ2-1; D is undetermined. Trimming took off 1 base at V and 0 bases at J, with 7 bases between the two ends. The CDR3 has 15 residues. Looked up from germline, CDR1 is SGHVS and CDR2 is FQNEAQ. The CDR3 nucleotides are TGTGCCAGCAGCTTAGGGACCGCCTCCTACAATGAGCAGTTCTTC. Translation gives CASSLGTASYNEQFF.

The rearrangement links TRBV7-9 to TRBJ2-5; 8 bases are a match to TRBD2. Per the germline V gene, CDR1 is SEHNR and CDR2 is FQNEAQ (reference sequence). This CDR3 is 15 amino acids long. V was clipped by 0 bases and J by 5 bases; unmatched bases: 5. CDR3 in amino acids: CASSLAQGLGETQYF. In nucleotides, the CDR3 is TGTGCCAGCAGCTTAGCGCAGGGACTAGGGGAGACCCAGTACTTC.

This chain connects TRBV7-2 to TRBJ2-5; D remains ambiguous. The CDR3 length is 14 residues. The germline V and J ends were trimmed by 7 bases and 1 base, with 13 bases remaining between them. Germline V gives CDR1 SGHTA, CDR2 FQGNSA. The CDR3 loop reads CASMGLRSQETQYF. CDR3 nucleotides: TGTGCCAGCATGGGGTTACGTTCCCAAGAGACCCAGTACTTC. Drawing the rest from reference TRBV7-2 and TRBJ2-5, the complete variable domain is GAGVSQSPSNKVTEKGKDVELRCDPISGHTALYWYRQSLGQGLEFLIYFQGNSAPDKSGLPSDRFSAERTGGSVSTLTIQRTQQEDSAVYLCASMGLRSQETQYFGPGTRLLVL.

This clonotype has more than one count but fewer than ten. This sequence joins TRBV29-1 and TRBJ2-1; D might be TRBD2 (6 bases). This CDR3 is 15 amino acids long. Germline V gene lookup returns CDR1 SQVTM and CDR2 ANQGSEA. Deletions cut 6 bases from V and 2 bases from J, with 17 bases between. Here the CDR3 reads CSVTLSGRTYNEQFF. The CDR3 DNA follows: TGCAGCGTCACTTTATCGGGGAGGACCTACAATGAGCAGTTCTTC.

The V gene is TRBV12-3 or TRBV12-4, the J gene TRBJ1-3; 7 bases are shared with TRBD1. V shed 5 bases and J 4 bases; nucleotides not matched to a gene: 2. This CDR3 is 13 amino acids long. The CDR3 coding sequence is TGTGCCAGCAGTGCGGACAGGGGAAACACCATATATTTT. It specifies CASSADRGNTIYF.

This clonotype turned up a few times. The chain couples TRBV5-1 to TRBJ2-5, with D perhaps assigned TRBD1 or TRBD2 (5 bases each). The end of the DNA aligns better with TRBJ2-7, so the J call may be wrong. Germline V gives CDR1 SGHRS, CDR2 YFSETQ. The CDR3 runs to 15 residues. CDR3 bases: TGCGCCAGCAGCTTGGGTTGGGGGATCGCCTACGAGCAGTACTTC. Protein sequence: CASSLGWGIAYEQYF.

This clonotype was detected only a few times. This chain joins TRBV7-2 and TRBJ2-7; a possible D gene is TRBD1 (6 bases). V dropped 4 bases and J dropped 0 bases, with 10 bases sitting between them. The CDR3 is 14 residues long. The germline V gene encodes CDR1 SGHTA and CDR2 FQGNSA. The CDR3 region is CASSSRQDSYEQYF. The CDR3 nucleotides read TGTGCCAGCAGCTCAAGACAGGACTCCTACGAGCAGTACTTC.

This clonotype was counted a few times. This chain connects TRBV29-1 to TRBJ2-1; tentative D call: TRBD2 (5 bases). Germline CDR1 and CDR2: SQVTM and ANQGSEA. V lost 4 bases and J lost 7, with 14 bases in between. CDR3 length: 13 residues. CDR3 sequence reads: CSVGESIPNEQFF. The DNA of the CDR3 is TGCAGCGTTGGGGAGTCTATCCCGAATGAGCAGTTCTTC.

The V and J genes are TRBV27 and TRBJ1-1; D uncertain. Germline assignment: CDR1 MNHEY and CDR2 SMNVEV (reference sequence). This CDR3 is built from 13 residues. V dropped 4 bases and J dropped 8 bases, with 14 bases sitting between them. The CDR3: CASSSPGIGEAFF. CDR3 in DNA: TGTGCCAGCAGTTCCCCGGGGATTGGGGAAGCTTTCTTT.

This clonotype has more than one count but fewer than ten. The chain has TRBV5-5 and TRBJ2-5, with D perhaps matching TRBD1 (6 bases). There are 18 residues in the CDR3. From germline, CDR1 is SGHKS and CDR2 YYEKEE (reference sequence). The germline V and J ends were trimmed by 6 bases and 3 bases, with 27 bases remaining between them. The CDR3 region is CASTYNPIPGQLKETQYF. CDR3 coding DNA: TGTGCCAGCACCTACAACCCCATTCCCGGACAGCTAAAAGAGACCCAGTACTTC.

Only a few counts were recorded for this clonotype. CDR3 nucleotides: TGTGCCAGCAGCTTAGACCCAGGTTCAAGGGAGACCCAGTACTTC. This sequence encodes CASSLDPGSRETQYF. V gene TRBV7-6 combines with J gene TRBJ2-5; D not resolved. CDR1 is SGHVS, CDR2 FNYEAQ, per germline. V was pared by 1 base and J by 5 bases, with 14 bases between. CDR3 size: 15 residues. Combining the CDR3 with reference TRBV7-6 and TRBJ2-5 gives the whole variable domain GAGVSQSPRYKVTKRGQDVALRCDPISGHVSLYWYRQALGQGPEFLTYFNYEAQQDKSGLPNDRFSAERPEGSISTLTIQRTEQRDSAMYRCASSLDPGSRETQYFGPGTRLLVL.